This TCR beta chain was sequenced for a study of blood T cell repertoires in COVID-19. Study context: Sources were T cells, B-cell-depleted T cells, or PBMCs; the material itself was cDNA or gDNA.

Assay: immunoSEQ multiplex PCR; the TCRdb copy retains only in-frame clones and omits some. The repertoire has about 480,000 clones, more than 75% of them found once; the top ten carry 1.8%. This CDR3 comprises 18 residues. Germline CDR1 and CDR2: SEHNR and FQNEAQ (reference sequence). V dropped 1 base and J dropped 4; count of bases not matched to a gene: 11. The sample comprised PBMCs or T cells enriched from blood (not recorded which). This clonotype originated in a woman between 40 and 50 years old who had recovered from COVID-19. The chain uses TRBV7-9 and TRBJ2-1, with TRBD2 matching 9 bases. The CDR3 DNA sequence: TGTGCCAGCAGCTTAGTATTCATAGCGGGAGTGTCTTACAATGAGCAGTTCTTC. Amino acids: CASSLVFIAGVSYNEQFF.